This T cell receptor beta chain emerged from a study of blood T cell repertoires in COVID-19. Original handling: By means of reference gene primer amplification, nucleated cell counts were estimated. The table came from immunoSEQ multiplex PCR; TCRdb's copy has only in-frame clones and leaves some out. That table supplies the V and J calls and clone size; D and trimming were determined from the DNA. Of 150,000 or so clones in the sample, approximately 86% were seen once. This clone was detected once. The CDR3 has 17 amino acids. The junction had 10 bases not matched to a gene; V was cut back by 1 base and J by 4 bases. The germline V gene encodes CDR1 LGHNT and CDR2 FRNRAP.

The sequence derives from a woman in her fifties or sixties with acute or convalescent COVID-19. This chain uses TRBV12-5 with TRBJ1-2, with 9 bases that match TRBD1. Sequenced: peripheral blood. Written as DNA, the CDR3 is TGTGCTAGTGGTTTGGGACAGAAATCGGGACAGGGCTATGGCTACACCTTC. Translating it yields CASGLGQKSGQGYGYTF.